This is a list of T cell receptor beta chains from one sample in a study of blood T cell repertoires in COVID-19. TCRdb keeps only in-frame clones here, not all; method: immunoSEQ multiplex PCR. This repertoire shows roughly 140,000 clones, 75% to 85% found once; its top ten account for roughly a tenth. The source material was peripheral blood. These TCRs come from a man aged 55-75 years with active or convalescent COVID-19. Each CDR3 is given with its conserved first and last residue. Each record gives: J gene, V gene, D gene, CDR3 DNA, CDR3 protein. The D gene is left open where the match is weak.

>TRBJ1-2|TRBV27|-
TGTGCCAGCAGTTTTGGGGGGGGGACGAGCTACACCTTC
CASSFGGGTSYTF
>TRBJ1-1|TRBV6-5|-
TGTGCCAGCAGTATACAGGGAGGGTTCTCTGAAGCTTTCTTT
CASSIQGGFSEAFF
>TRBJ2-3|TRBV10-3|TRBD2
TGTGCCAGCCGACTAGCGGGAGGAAGAGATACGCAGTATTTT
CASRLAGGRDTQYF
>TRBJ1-6|TRBV19|TRBD1
TGTGCCAGCGCAACAGGGGTGGGTTCACCCCTCCACTTT
CASATGVGSPLHF
>TRBJ2-1|TRBV6-5|TRBD2
TGTGCCAGCAGCCAAACTAGCGGGAGATACAATGAGCAGTTCTTC
CASSQTSGRYNEQFF
>TRBJ2-2|TRBV5-1|TRBD1
TGCGCCAGCAGTCTGACAGGGGGCGGCACCGGGGAGCTGTTTTTT
CASSLTGGGTGELFF
>TRBJ2-1|TRBV12-5|TRBD2
TGTGCTAGTGGTTTGGCCTTTATCCGTAGCGGGGGGTACAATGAGCAGTTCTTC
CASGLAFIRSGGYNEQFF
>TRBJ2-3|TRBV19|TRBD2
TGTGCCAGTAGTATAGTAGGCGGGAGTTTCACAGATACGCAGTATTTT
CASSIVGGSFTDTQYF
>TRBJ2-5|TRBV4-3|TRBD2
TGCGCCAGCAGCCAAGAAGGGACTAGCGGGGCCTCGGCCCAGTACTTC
CASSQEGTSGASAQYF
>TRBJ1-2|TRBV6-5|TRBD1
TGTGCCAGCAGGACAGGGTCGGGATATGGCTACACCTTC
CASRTGSGYGYTF
>TRBJ1-3|TRBV30|-
TGTGCCTGGGGGACTGCTGGGTATAGCTCTGGAAACACCATATATTTT
CAWGTAGYSSGNTIYF
>TRBJ2-5|TRBV4-1|-
TGCGCCAGCAGCCAAGATCCCCAGACTTTAGGGACCCAGTACTTC
CASSQDPQTLGTQYF
>TRBJ2-1|TRBV7-2|-
TGTGCCAGCAGCCAACCGGACAATGAGCAGTTCTTC
CASSQPDNEQFF
>TRBJ1-2|TRBV5-4|-
TGTGCCAGCAGCCTCAGGGTTCCCCATGACTATGGCTACACCTTC
CASSLRVPHDYGYTF
>TRBJ1-2|TRBV14|TRBD1
TGTGCCAGCAGCCCGCAGACAGGGTATGGCTACACCTTC
CASSPQTGYGYTF